A single sample gave rise to the 11 T cell receptor beta chains below, sequenced in a study of cytomegalovirus exposure and HLA in healthy donors. Both 60 Vbeta primers and 13 Jbeta primers went into the PCR. Clones were sequenced by immunoSEQ multiplex PCR, and TCRdb holds only the in-frame ones, with some missing. The repertoire holds under 110,000 clones, with more than 80% as singletons. The sample consisted of PBMCs. These receptors originate from a man younger than 45 in good health and CMV-seronegative.

The chain employs TRBV15 and TRBJ1-1; TRBD1 aligns across 8 bases. The trim removed 6 bases at V and 2 bases at J, leaving 5 bases unmatched. From germline, CDR1 is LNHNV and CDR2 YYDKDF (reference sequence). This CDR3 contains 14 residues. For the CDR3, the DNA is TGTGCCACCAGAGAGGGACAGGTCAACACTGAAGCTTTCTTT. Translated: CATREGQVNTEAFF. Filled out from reference TRBV15 and TRBJ1-1, the complete variable domain reads DAMVIQNPRYQVTQFGKPVTLSCSQTLNHNVMYWYQQKSSQAPKLLFHYYDKDFNNEADTPDNFQSRRPNTSFCFLDIRSPGLGDTAMYLCATREGQVNTEAFFGQGTRLTVV.

V usage is TRBV4-1 and J usage is TRBJ2-7; possibly TRBD1 for D (6 bases). V was shortened by 0 bases and J by 7 bases, with 16 bases between the two germline ends. The CDR3 length is 15 residues. Per germline, CDR1 MGHRA and CDR2 YSYEKL. Written as DNA, the CDR3 is TGCGCCAGCAGCCAAGAGATACAGGGACCCTCAGAGCAGTACTTC. Translated, it gives CASSQEIQGPSEQYF.

The J gene is TRBJ1-1, the V gene TRBV5-1, with D unclear. V gave up 0 bases and J gave up 9 bases, with 12 bases separating them. Germline CDR1 is SGHRS and CDR2 is YFSETQ. The CDR3 loop spans 13 amino acids. The CDR3 region has the DNA TGCGCCAGCAGCTTGGGAGGGAAAAGTAAAGCTTTCTTT. This translates into CASSLGGKSKAFF.

The CDR3 protein is CASSQDLRTHLNNEQFF. The DNA of the CDR3 is TGCGCCAGCAGCCAAGATCTCAGGACTCACCTGAACAATGAGCAGTTCTTC. The genes are TRBV4-1 and TRBJ2-1, with TRBD2 as a possible D gene (5 bases). From germline, CDR1 is MGHRA and CDR2 YSYEKL. V was pared by 0 bases and J by 5 bases, with 17 bases between. The CDR3 runs to 17 residues.

The CDR3 DNA reads TGTGCCAGCAGCCAAGATAGGACTAGCGGGAGTCAATTGGAGACCCAGTACTTC. Amino acids: CASSQDRTSGSQLETQYF. The V call is TRBV4-2, the J call TRBJ2-5, with 13 bases that match TRBD2. CDR3 length: 18 residues. CDR1 is LGHNA, CDR2 YNFKEQ, per germline. V lost 0 bases to trimming and J lost 5 bases; unmatched junction nucleotides: 9.

This chain uses TRBV4-2 with TRBJ2-2, with 8 bases lining up with TRBD1. This CDR3 comprises 18 residues. Per the germline V gene, CDR1 is LGHNA and CDR2 is YNFKEQ. The V and J ends lost 1 base and 1 base, in that order; junction bases with no gene match: 8. CDR3 amino acids: CASSQVTGTGLNTGELFF. DNA for the CDR3: TGTGCCAGCAGCCAAGTTACCGGGACAGGCCTGAACACCGGGGAGCTGTTTTTT.

The gene calls are TRBV7-9 and TRBJ2-1; possible D gene TRBD2, 5 bases. Per the germline V gene, CDR1 is SEHNR and CDR2 is FQNEAQ (reference sequence). The CDR3 consists of 15 residues. V gave up 1 base and J gave up 4 bases, with 11 bases separating them. DNA for the CDR3: TGTGCCAGCAGCTTAGAAGGCGGGCATTACAATGAGCAGTTCTTC. Translation gives CASSLEGGHYNEQFF. Full variable domain (rest looked up from reference TRBV7-9 and TRBJ2-1): DTGVSQNPRHKITKRGQNVTFRCDPISEHNRLYWYRQTLGQGPEFLTYFQNEAQLEKSRLLSDRFSAERPKGSFSTLEIQRTEQGDSAMYLCASSLEGGHYNEQFFGPGTRLTVL.

This chain links TRBV9 with TRBJ2-3; D gene unclear. V lost 0 bases and J 2 bases, leaving 4 bases between the germline ends. Germline CDR1 SGDLS, CDR2 YYNGEE. The CDR3 loop spans 13 amino acids. The CDR3 sequence is CASSVDFTDTQYF. Written as DNA, the CDR3 is TGTGCCAGCAGCGTAGACTTCACAGATACGCAGTATTTT.

The rearrangement uses TRBV13 and TRBJ2-6, with a tentative D call TRBD1 (5 bases). The ends were cut back, 5 bases at V and 0 bases at J, with 8 bases in the middle. CDR3 length: 15 residues. Looked up from germline, CDR1 is PRHDT and CDR2 is FYEKMQ (reference sequence). The DNA for the CDR3 is TGTGCCAGCAGCCCTCAGGGCTCTGGGGCCAACGTCCTGACTTTC. As protein: CASSPQGSGANVLTF.

This clone was detected once. V usage is TRBV5-1 and J usage is TRBJ2-7, with 11 positions matching TRBD1. Germline V lookup: CDR1 SGHRS, CDR2 YFSETQ. CDR3 length equals 16 residues. V was pared by 0 bases and J by 4 bases, with 6 bases of the junction left unmatched. Written as DNA, the CDR3 is TGCGCCAGCAGCTTGGCACCAGGACAGGGGGCGTACGAGCAGTACTTC. Protein sequence: CASSLAPGQGAYEQYF.

The V and J genes are TRBV27 and TRBJ1-1; D call uncertain. The CDR3 contains 14 residues. Germline V gene data show CDR1 as MNHEY and CDR2 as SMNVEV (reference sequence). The V and J ends lost 2 bases and 7 bases respectively, with 14 bases between them. CDR3 nucleotide sequence: TGTGCCAGCAGTTTAAGCGGGTTTCACGGTGAAGCTTTCTTT. This sequence encodes CASSLSGFHGEAFF.